The 26 T cell receptor beta chains below were found in one sample sequenced in a study of CD8 T cells in Susac syndrome. Reverse transcription used about 0.45 to 1 ug RNA and random hexamers. Using its own MiXCR run on the immunoSEQ multiplex PCR reads, TCRdb lists one record per CDR3 protein. The profile shows tens of thousands of distinct CDR3 sequences, about 95% of them singletons. The sample consisted of CD8+ T cells from PBMCs. Source of these receptors: a human donor with multiple sclerosis.

The table lists this clonotype with a count of one. The chain recombines TRBV29-1 with TRBJ1-2; perhaps TRBD1 as D (6 bases). Between the trimmed V and J ends, which lost 2 bases and 0 bases, there was a span of 10 bases. The CDR3 is 14 amino acids. Germline V CDR1 and CDR2: SQVTM, ANQGSEA. The chain's CDR3 is CSVETGRSNYGYTF. CDR3 sequence (DNA): TGCAGCGTTGAAACAGGGCGGTCTAACTATGGCTACACCTTC.

The gene calls are TRBV7-2 and TRBJ2-1; D not resolved. Germline CDR1 reads SGHTA; CDR2 reads FQGNSA. CDR3 size: 16 residues. Trimming shortened V by 2 bases and J by 0 bases, and 11 bases separated the two germline ends. The CDR3 DNA reads TGTGCCAGCAGCTTATATCAAGGCGGCTCCTACAATGAGCAGTTCTTC. This gives the protein CASSLYQGGSYNEQFF.

The chain links TRBV19 to TRBJ1-1; no reliable D call. The V and J ends lost 8 bases and 6 bases respectively, with 25 bases between them. The CDR3 runs 16 residues. Germline V gives CDR1 LNHDA, CDR2 SQIVND (reference sequence). This chain's CDR3 is CASYPGFGVRMSEAFF. The CDR3 nucleotides are TGTGCCAGTTACCCGGGGTTCGGGGTTAGGATGTCTGAAGCTTTCTTT.

CDR3 loop: CASSEELAGGSDTQYF. Here the CDR3 DNA reads TGTGCCAGCAGTGAAGAACTAGCGGGAGGTTCAGATACGCAGTATTTT. The gene calls are TRBV2 and TRBJ2-3; 12 nucleotides line up with TRBD2. This CDR3 has 16 amino acids. V lost 1 base, J lost 4 bases, and 3 bases stayed unmatched. CDR1 and CDR2 (germline): SNHLY, FYNNEI. The full variable domain, with the rest looked up from reference TRBV2 and TRBJ2-3, is EPEVTQTPSHQVTQMGQEVILRCVPISNHLYFYWYRQILGQKVEFLVSFYNNEISEKSEIFDDQFSVERPDGSNFTLKIRSTKLEDSAMYFCASSEELAGGSDTQYFGPGTRLTVL.

The J gene is TRBJ1-4, the V gene TRBV6-1, with a tentative D call TRBD1 (6 bases). Per the germline V gene, CDR1 is MNHNS and CDR2 is SASEGT. V lost 6 bases, J lost 4 bases, and 24 bases lay in between. There are 18 residues in the CDR3. The CDR3 here is CASSDTTPWTANNEKLFF. DNA for the CDR3: TGTGCCAGCAGCGACACGACCCCCTGGACAGCTAATAATGAAAAACTGTTTTTT.

This chain links TRBV6-5 with TRBJ1-3; 7 bases match TRBD1. V dropped 5 bases and J dropped 0; count of bases not matched to a gene: 4. CDR3 size: 15 residues. Germline V gives CDR1 MNHEY, CDR2 SVGAGI. CDR3 sequence reads: CASSPRGNSGNTIYF. The DNA of the CDR3 is TGTGCCAGCAGTCCCAGGGGGAACTCTGGAAACACCATATATTTT.

This clonotype occurred once. The chain carries TRBV4-3 and TRBJ2-7, with D possibly being TRBD1 (6 bases). The CDR3 length is 18 residues. Germline values: CDR1 LGHNA, CDR2 YSLEER. Trimming shortened V by 1 base and J by 3 bases, and 22 bases separated the two germline ends. The CDR3: CASSQGPLDNKGDYEQYF. CDR3 coding DNA: TGCGCCAGCAGCCAAGGCCCCCTCGACAACAAGGGGGACTACGAGCAGTACTTC.

The CDR3 DNA reads TGTGCCAGCAGCTACAACCGGGCCCTATTGTACGAGCAGTACTTC. This codes for CASSYNRALLYEQYF. The chain employs TRBV13 and TRBJ2-7; the D is unclear. CDR3 length: 15 amino acids. Germline CDR1 PRHDT, CDR2 FYEKMQ (reference sequence). V was cut by 4 bases and J by 4 bases, with 17 bases left in between.

V usage is TRBV6-2 or TRBV6-3 and J usage is TRBJ2-7, with 13 bases lining up with TRBD2. V was pared by 2 bases and J by 3 bases, with 10 bases of the junction left unmatched. The CDR3 loop spans 18 amino acids. Germline CDR1 MNHEY, CDR2 SVGEGT. CDR3 nucleotides: TGTGCCAGCAGTTACCTCGGACTAGCGGGGGCTGATCTCTACGAGCAGTACTTC. It codes for CASSYLGLAGADLYEQYF.

The V and J genes are TRBV19 and TRBJ2-1, with D possibly being TRBD2 (5 bases). The germline gives CDR1 LNHDA, CDR2 SQIVND (reference sequence). Trimming shortened V by 5 bases and J by 6 bases, and 8 bases separated the two germline ends. The CDR3 consists of 12 residues. The CDR3 bases are TGTGCCAGTAGTGTGAGCGGCAATGAGCAGTTCTTC. Translation gives CASSVSGNEQFF.

This sequence joins TRBV10-2 and TRBJ1-2; D might be TRBD1 (6 bases). The CDR3 runs 13 residues. Germline V gene lookup returns CDR1 WSHSY and CDR2 SAAADI. V shed 3 bases and J shed 8 bases, with 13 bases lying between them. CDR3 nucleotide sequence: TGCGCCAGCAGTGACACGGGGGCGGGCGGCTACACCTTC. Amino acid sequence: CASSDTGAGGYTF.

This clonotype came up once. V usage is TRBV23-1 and J usage is TRBJ2-1; 7 nucleotides agree with TRBD2. TRBV23-1 is an open reading frame, and its role is uncertain. V lost 6 bases to trimming and J lost 5 bases; unmatched junction nucleotides: 19. The CDR3 contains 18 residues. The CDR3 protein is CASSPPRTGRASHNEQFF. CDR3 coding DNA: TGCGCCAGCAGCCCCCCGCGGACGGGGAGGGCCAGTCACAATGAGCAGTTCTTC.

The V and J genes are TRBV4-1 and TRBJ1-1; D gene ambiguous. The CDR3 consists of 15 residues. Trimming pared 3 bases from V and 3 bases from J, leaving 14 bases between. CDR1 is MGHRA and CDR2 is YSYEKL in the germline V gene. Written as DNA, the CDR3 is TGCGCCAGCAGCCACGAAGAAGGAAAGGACACTGAAGCTTTCTTT. It codes for CASSHEEGKDTEAFF.

V usage is TRBV11-2 and J usage is TRBJ1-1, with D perhaps matching TRBD1 (5 bases). The germline gives CDR1 SGHAT, CDR2 FQNNGV. The V gene lost 3 bases and the J gene lost 7 bases, with 12 bases spanning the gap. CDR3 length equals 13 residues. CDR3 DNA sequence: TGTGCCAGCAGCTTCGGCGGGGGAATTGAAGCTTTCTTT. It encodes CASSFGGGIEAFF.

The gene calls are TRBV11-2 and TRBJ2-7; D might be TRBD1 or TRBD2, each matching 5 bases. Germline CDR1 SGHAT, CDR2 FQNNGV. V dropped 5 bases and J dropped 2 bases, with 13 bases sitting between them. This CDR3 spans 14 amino acids. In DNA, the CDR3 is TGTGCCAGCAGCCCCCCGGGACGCCCCTACGAGCAGTACTTC. Translated, it gives CASSPPGRPYEQYF. Filled out from reference TRBV11-2 and TRBJ2-7, the complete variable domain reads EAGVAQSPRYKIIEKRQSVAFWCNPISGHATLYWYQQILGQGPKLLIQFQNNGVVDDSQLPKDRFSAERLKGVDSTLKIQPAKLEDSAVYLCASSPPGRPYEQYFGPGTRLTVT.

V is TRBV6-1 and J is TRBJ2-3; D gene unclear. This CDR3 region has 16 residues. The germline gives CDR1 MNHNS, CDR2 SASEGT. V lost 5 bases and J lost 2, with 17 bases in between. In nucleotides, the CDR3 is TGTGCCAGCAGTAGTCCAAAGGCGCCTGACACAGATACGCAGTATTTT. Translated, it gives CASSSPKAPDTDTQYF.

J is TRBJ2-6 and V is TRBV7-9, with D perhaps being TRBD1 or TRBD2 (5 bases each). V shed 4 bases and J shed 6 bases, with 25 bases lying between them. CDR3 size: 19 residues. The germline V gene encodes CDR1 SEHNR and CDR2 FQNEAQ (reference sequence). CDR3 coding DNA: TGTGCCAGCAGCTCTACCGTCGGCAGGGCCGGGGCTGAGGCCAACGTCCTGACTTTC. It translates to CASSSTVGRAGAEANVLTF. The entire variable domain, with the rest obtained from reference TRBV7-9 and TRBJ2-6, is as follows: DTGVSQNPRHKITKRGQNVTFRCDPISEHNRLYWYRQTLGQGPEFLTYFQNEAQLEKSRLLSDRFSAERPKGSFSTLEIQRTEQGDSAMYLCASSSTVGRAGAEANVLTFGAGSRLTVL.

The chain employs TRBV29-1 and TRBJ2-7; a possible D gene is TRBD1 (6 bases). From germline, CDR1 is SQVTM and CDR2 ANQGSEA. Trimming left V 5 bases short and J 3 bases short, with 11 bases between. This CDR3 is 12 amino acids long. CDR3 bases: TGCAGCGTTTCGGACAGCCTCTACGAGCAGTACTTC. As protein: CSVSDSLYEQYF.

The chain uses TRBV2 and TRBJ1-5; tentatively, D is TRBD1 (6 bases). The CDR3 has 14 amino acids. The germline V gene encodes CDR1 SNHLY and CDR2 FYNNEI. Deletions cut 7 bases from V and 5 bases from J, with 15 bases between. The CDR3 DNA reads TGTGCCAGCACCCCGACAGGTTCCCATCAGCCCCAGCATTTT. Amino acids: CASTPTGSHQPQHF.

The V and J genes are TRBV6-5 and TRBJ2-1; TRBD2 agrees at 9 bases. The germline V gene has CDR1 MNHEY and CDR2 SVGAGI. The length of the CDR3 is 13 residues. The ends lost 10 bases at V and 2 bases at J; junction bases unmatched: 3. CDR3 residues: CATSSGTYNEQFF. The CDR3, as DNA: TGTGCCACCTCTAGCGGGACCTACAATGAGCAGTTCTTC.

The genes are TRBV27 and TRBJ2-5; D gene unclear. Germline CDR1 and CDR2: MNHEY and SMNVEV (reference sequence). Trimming took 6 bases from V and 5 from J, leaving 19 bases between them. This CDR3 contains 15 residues. The CDR3 here is CASSLSTGPSETQYF. The CDR3 coding sequence is TGTGCCAGCAGCCTTTCAACCGGGCCATCGGAGACCCAGTACTTC.

The rearrangement joins TRBV27 to TRBJ2-5; maybe TRBD2 (6 bases). Germline CDR1 and CDR2: MNHEY and SMNVEV (reference sequence). This CDR3 is 16 amino acids long. V was cut by 1 base and J by 0 bases, with 12 bases left in between. CDR3 protein: CASSLYGGSNQETQYF. The CDR3 DNA is TGTGCCAGCAGTTTATACGGGGGTTCCAACCAAGAGACCCAGTACTTC.

This clonotype was observed a single time. This chain connects TRBV7-9 to TRBJ2-3; no clear D. Germline CDR1 SEHNR, CDR2 FQNEAQ (reference sequence). V was clipped by 0 bases and J by 6 bases, with 7 bases between them. This CDR3 has 13 residues. CDR3 DNA sequence: TGTGCCAGCAGCTTAGCGGCCGGGGATACGCAGTATTTT. Translated: CASSLAAGDTQYF.

This chain joins TRBV27 and TRBJ2-3; 11 bases are shared with TRBD2. This CDR3 contains 16 residues. V lost 2 bases and J lost 5; bases outside the gene matches: 6. Looked up from germline, CDR1 is MNHEY and CDR2 is SMNVEV (reference sequence). In nucleotides, the CDR3 is TGTGCCAGCAGTTTAACCACACTAGCGGGAGTAGATACGCAGTATTTT. Its protein is CASSLTTLAGVDTQYF.

This chain connects TRBV7-9 to TRBJ2-5, with D possibly matching TRBD2 (6 bases). The CDR3 has 13 residues. V lost 3 bases to trimming and J lost 7 bases, with 12 bases between them. Looked up from germline, CDR1 is SEHNR and CDR2 is FQNEAQ (reference sequence). CDR3 amino acids: CASSLPSEGTQYF. CDR3 DNA: TGTGCCAGCAGCTTGCCTAGCGAGGGGACCCAGTACTTC.

The chain carries TRBV27 and TRBJ2-5; D remains ambiguous. CDR3 length: 10 amino acids. CDR1 and CDR2 from the germline V gene are MNHEY and SMNVEV (reference sequence). V was cut by 1 base and J by 9 bases, with 3 bases left in between. Here the CDR3 reads CASSLFPQYF. DNA of the CDR3: TGTGCCAGCAGTTTATTCCCCCAGTACTTC.